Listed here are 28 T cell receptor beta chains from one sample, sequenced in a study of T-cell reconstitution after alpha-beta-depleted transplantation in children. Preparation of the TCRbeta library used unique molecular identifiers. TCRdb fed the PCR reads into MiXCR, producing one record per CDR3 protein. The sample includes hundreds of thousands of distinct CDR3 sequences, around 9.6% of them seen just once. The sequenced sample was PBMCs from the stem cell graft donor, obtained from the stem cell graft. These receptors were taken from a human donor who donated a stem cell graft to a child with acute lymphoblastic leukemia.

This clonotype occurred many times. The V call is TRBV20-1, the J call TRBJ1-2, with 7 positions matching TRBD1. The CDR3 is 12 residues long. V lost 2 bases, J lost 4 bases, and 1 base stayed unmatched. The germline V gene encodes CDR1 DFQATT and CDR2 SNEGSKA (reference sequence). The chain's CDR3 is CSARRGLYGYTF. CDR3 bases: TGCAGTGCTAGAAGGGGGCTCTATGGCTACACCTTC.

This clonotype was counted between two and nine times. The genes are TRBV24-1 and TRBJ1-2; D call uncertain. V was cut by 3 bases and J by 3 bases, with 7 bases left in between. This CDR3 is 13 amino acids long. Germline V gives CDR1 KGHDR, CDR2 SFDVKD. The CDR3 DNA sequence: TGTGCCACCAGTGATCCTCCTGACTATGGCTACACCTTC. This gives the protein CATSDPPDYGYTF.

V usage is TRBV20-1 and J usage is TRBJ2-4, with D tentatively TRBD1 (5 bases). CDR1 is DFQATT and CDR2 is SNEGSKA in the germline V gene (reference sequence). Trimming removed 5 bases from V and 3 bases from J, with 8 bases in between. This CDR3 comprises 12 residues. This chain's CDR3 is CSAETDKNIQYF. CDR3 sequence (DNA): TGCAGTGCTGAGACAGACAAAAACATTCAGTACTTC.

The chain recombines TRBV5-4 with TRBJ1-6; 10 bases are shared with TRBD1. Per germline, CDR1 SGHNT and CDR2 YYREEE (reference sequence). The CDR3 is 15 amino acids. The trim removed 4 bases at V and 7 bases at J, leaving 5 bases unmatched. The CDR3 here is CASSRPGQGNSPLHF. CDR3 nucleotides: TGTGCCAGCAGCCGTCCGGGACAGGGGAATTCACCCCTCCACTTT.

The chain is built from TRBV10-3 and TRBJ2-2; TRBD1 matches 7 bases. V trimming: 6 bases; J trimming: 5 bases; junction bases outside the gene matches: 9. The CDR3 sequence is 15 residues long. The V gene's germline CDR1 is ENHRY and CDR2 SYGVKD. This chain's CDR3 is CAIRPRTGWTGELFF. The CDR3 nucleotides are TGTGCCATCAGGCCTAGGACAGGTTGGACCGGGGAGCTGTTTTTT.

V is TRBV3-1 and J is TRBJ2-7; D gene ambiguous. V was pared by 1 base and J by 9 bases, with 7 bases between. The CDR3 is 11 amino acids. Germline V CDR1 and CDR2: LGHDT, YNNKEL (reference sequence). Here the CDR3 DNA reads TGTGCCAGCAGCCAAGCGGGCGGGCAGTACTTC. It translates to CASSQAGGQYF.

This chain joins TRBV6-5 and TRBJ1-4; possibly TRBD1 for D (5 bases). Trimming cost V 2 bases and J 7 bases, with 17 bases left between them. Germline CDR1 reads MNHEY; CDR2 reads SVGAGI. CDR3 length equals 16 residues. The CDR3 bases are TGTGCCAGCAGTTACCGACTCAGGGATTCGGGTGAAAAACTGTTTTTT. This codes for CASSYRLRDSGEKLFF.

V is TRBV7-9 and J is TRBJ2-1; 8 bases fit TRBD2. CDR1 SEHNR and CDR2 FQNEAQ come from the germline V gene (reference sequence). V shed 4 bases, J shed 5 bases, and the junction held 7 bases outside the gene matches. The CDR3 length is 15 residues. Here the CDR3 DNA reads TGTGCCAGCAGCTCCGGGACTAGTGGAAACAATGAGCAGTTCTTC. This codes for CASSSGTSGNNEQFF.

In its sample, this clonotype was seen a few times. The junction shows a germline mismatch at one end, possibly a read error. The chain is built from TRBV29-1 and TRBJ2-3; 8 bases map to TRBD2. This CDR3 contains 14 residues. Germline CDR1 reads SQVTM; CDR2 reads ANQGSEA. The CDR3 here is CSVEDGPGLDPQYF. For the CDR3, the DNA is TGCAGCGTTGAAGATGGTCCGGGACTAGATCCGCAGTATTTT.

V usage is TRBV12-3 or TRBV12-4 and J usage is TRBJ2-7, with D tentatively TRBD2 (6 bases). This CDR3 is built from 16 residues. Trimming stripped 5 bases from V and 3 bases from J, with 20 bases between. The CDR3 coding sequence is TGTGCCAGCAGTCAACGAACCGGGGCGGGGAGCTACGAGCAGTACTTC. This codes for CASSQRTGAGSYEQYF.

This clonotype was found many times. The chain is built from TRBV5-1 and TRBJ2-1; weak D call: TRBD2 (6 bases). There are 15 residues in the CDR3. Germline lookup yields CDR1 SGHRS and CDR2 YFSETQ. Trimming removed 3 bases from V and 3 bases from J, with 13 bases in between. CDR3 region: CASSSRGGVYNEQFF. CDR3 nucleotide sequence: TGCGCCAGCAGCTCCCGGGGAGGAGTCTACAATGAGCAGTTCTTC.

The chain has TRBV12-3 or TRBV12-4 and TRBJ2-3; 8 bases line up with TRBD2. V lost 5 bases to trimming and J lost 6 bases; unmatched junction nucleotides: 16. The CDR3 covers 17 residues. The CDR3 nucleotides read TGTGCCAGCAGTCCACTGACGTTGCGGGGGGTGATGGATACGCAGTATTTT. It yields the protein CASSPLTLRGVMDTQYF.

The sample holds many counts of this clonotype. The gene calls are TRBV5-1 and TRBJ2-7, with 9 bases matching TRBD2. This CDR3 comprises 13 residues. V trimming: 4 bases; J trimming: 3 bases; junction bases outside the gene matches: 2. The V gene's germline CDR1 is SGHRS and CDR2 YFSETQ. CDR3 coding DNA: TGCGCCAGCAGCCTAGCGGGACTCTACGAGCAGTACTTC. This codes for CASSLAGLYEQYF.

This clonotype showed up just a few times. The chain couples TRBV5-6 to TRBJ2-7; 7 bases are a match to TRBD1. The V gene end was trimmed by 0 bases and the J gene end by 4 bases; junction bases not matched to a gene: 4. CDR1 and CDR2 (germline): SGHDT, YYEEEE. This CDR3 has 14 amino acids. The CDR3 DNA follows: TGTGCCAGCAGCTTGGGACAGGGTCGGTACGAGCAGTACTTC. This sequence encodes CASSLGQGRYEQYF.

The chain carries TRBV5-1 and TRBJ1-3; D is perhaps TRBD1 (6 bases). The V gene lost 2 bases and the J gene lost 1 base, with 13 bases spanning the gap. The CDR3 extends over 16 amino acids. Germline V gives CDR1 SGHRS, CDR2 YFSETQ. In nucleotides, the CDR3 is TGCGCCAGCAGCTTCGTGACAGGCCAATCTGGAAACACCATATATTTT. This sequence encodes CASSFVTGQSGNTIYF.

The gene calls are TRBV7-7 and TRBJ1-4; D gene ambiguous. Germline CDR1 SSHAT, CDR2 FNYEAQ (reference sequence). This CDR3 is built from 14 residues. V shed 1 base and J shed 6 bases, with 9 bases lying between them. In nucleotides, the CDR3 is TGTGCCAGCAGCTTAGGGGCTTCGGATGAAAAACTGTTTTTT. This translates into CASSLGASDEKLFF.

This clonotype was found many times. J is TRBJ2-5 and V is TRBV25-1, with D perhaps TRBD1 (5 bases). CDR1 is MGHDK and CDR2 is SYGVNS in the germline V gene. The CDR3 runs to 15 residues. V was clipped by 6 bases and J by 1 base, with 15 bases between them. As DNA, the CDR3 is TGTGCCAGCAGCCCTATCCCAGGGCCCCAAGAGACCCAGTACTTC. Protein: CASSPIPGPQETQYF.

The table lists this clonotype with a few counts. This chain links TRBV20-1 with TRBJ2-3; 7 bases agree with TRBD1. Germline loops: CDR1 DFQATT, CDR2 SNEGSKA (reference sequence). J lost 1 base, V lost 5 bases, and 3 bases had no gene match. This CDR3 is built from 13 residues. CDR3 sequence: CSAQGVGTDTQYF. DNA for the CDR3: TGCAGTGCTCAGGGGGTGGGCACAGATACGCAGTATTTT.

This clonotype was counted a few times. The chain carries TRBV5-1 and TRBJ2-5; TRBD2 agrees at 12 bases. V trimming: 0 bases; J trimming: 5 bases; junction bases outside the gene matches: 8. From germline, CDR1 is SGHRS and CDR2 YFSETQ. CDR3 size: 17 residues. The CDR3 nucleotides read TGCGCCAGCAGCTTGGGGCTAGCGGGGGGGCATGTGGAGACCCAGTACTTC. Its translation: CASSLGLAGGHVETQYF. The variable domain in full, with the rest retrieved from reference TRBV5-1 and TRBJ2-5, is KAGVTQTPRYLIKTRGQQVTLSCSPISGHRSVSWYQQTPGQGLQFLFEYFSETQRNKGNFPGRFSGRQFSNSRSEMNVSTLELGDSALYLCASSLGLAGGHVETQYFGPGTRLLVL.

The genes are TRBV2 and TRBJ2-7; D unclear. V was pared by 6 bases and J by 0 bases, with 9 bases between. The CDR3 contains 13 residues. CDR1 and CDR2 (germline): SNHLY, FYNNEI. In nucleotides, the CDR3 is TGTGCCAGCAGAGCAGACCACTCCTACGAGCAGTACTTC. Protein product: CASRADHSYEQYF.

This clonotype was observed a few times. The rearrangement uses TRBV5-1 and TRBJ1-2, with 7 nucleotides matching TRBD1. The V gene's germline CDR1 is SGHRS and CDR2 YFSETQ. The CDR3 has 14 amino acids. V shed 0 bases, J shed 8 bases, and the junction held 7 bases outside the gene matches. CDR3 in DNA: TGCGCCAGCAGCTTGGACAGGGGAATAGTGGGCTACACCTTC. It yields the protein CASSLDRGIVGYTF.

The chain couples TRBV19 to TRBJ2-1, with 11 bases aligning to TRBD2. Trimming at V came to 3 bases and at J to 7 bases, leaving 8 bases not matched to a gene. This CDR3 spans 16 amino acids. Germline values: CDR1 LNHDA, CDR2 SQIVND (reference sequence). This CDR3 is CASSIFSGGATNEQFF. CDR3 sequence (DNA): TGTGCCAGTAGTATTTTTAGCGGGGGGGCCACGAATGAGCAGTTCTTC.

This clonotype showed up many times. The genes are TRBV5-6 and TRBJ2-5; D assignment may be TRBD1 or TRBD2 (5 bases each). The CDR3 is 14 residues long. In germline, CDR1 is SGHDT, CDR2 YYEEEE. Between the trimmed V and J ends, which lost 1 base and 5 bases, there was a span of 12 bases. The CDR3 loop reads CASSLISGTETQYF. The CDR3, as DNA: TGTGCCAGCAGCTTGATTTCAGGGACCGAGACCCAGTACTTC.

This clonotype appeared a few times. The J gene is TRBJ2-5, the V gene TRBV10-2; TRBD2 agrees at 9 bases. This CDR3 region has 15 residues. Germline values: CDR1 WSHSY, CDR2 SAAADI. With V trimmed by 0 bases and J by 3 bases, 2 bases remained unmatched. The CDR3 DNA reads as TGCGCCAGCAGTGAGTCGTCTAGCGGGGAAGAGACCCAGTACTTC. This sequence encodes CASSESSSGEETQYF.

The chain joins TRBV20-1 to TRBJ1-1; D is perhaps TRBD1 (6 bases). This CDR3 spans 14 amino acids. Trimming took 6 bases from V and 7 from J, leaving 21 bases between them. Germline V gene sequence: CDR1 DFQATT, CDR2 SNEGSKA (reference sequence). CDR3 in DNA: TGCAGTGCCACTCGGCCGGGGGCTGGGGGTGAAGCTTTCTTT. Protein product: CSATRPGAGGEAFF.

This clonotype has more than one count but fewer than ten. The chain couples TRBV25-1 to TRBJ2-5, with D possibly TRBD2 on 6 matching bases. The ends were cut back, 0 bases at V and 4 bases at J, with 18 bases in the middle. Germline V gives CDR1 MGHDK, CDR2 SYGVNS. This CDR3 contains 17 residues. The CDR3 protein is CASSEYSGVNKGETQYF. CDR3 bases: TGTGCCAGCAGTGAATATAGCGGCGTCAACAAAGGAGAGACCCAGTACTTC. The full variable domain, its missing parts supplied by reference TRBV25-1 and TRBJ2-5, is EADIYQTPRYLVIGTGKKITLECSQTMGHDKMYWYQQDPGMELHLIHYSYGVNSTEKGDLSSESTVSRIRTEHFPLTLESARPSHTSQYLCASSEYSGVNKGETQYFGPGTRLLVL.

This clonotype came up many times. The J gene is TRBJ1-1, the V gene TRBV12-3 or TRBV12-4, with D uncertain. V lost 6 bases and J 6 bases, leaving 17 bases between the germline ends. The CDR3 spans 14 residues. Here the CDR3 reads CASSPSGEGPEAFF. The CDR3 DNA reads TGTGCCAGCAGCCCCTCCGGTGAGGGTCCTGAAGCTTTCTTT.

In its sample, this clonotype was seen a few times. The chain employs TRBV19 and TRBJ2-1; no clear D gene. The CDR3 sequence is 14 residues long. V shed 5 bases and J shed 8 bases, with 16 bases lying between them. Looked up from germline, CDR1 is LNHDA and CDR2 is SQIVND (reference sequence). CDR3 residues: CASSHPPELDEQFF. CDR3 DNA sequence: TGTGCCAGTAGTCACCCCCCGGAGCTGGATGAGCAGTTCTTC.